The clone carrying this T cell receptor (beta chain) was observed a handful of times. This CDR3 is 13 amino acids long. Trimming stripped 3 bases from V and 4 bases from J, with 9 bases between. The germline V gene encodes CDR1 SNHLY and CDR2 FYNNEI. The sample belongs to a study of response to subunit inactivated influenza vaccine. Each CDR3 protein is one row after TCRdb ran MiXCR on the RT-PCR reads. The data contain some 570,000 distinct CDR3 sequences, roughly 12% of them singletons. The sample also formed part of further work on T cells expressing NK-cell markers. This second study notes: TCR beta cDNA was generated via 5'RACE template switching incorporating UMIs.

This clonotype originated in a man aged 50-60 years who received an inactivated influenza vaccine. The rearrangement uses TRBV2 and TRBJ1-2; no clear D gene. The specimen comprised PBMCs from blood, sampled on the day of vaccination. The CDR3 here is CASSDGRTYGYTF. CDR3 DNA: TGTGCCAGCAGTGATGGACGAACCTATGGCTACACCTTC.